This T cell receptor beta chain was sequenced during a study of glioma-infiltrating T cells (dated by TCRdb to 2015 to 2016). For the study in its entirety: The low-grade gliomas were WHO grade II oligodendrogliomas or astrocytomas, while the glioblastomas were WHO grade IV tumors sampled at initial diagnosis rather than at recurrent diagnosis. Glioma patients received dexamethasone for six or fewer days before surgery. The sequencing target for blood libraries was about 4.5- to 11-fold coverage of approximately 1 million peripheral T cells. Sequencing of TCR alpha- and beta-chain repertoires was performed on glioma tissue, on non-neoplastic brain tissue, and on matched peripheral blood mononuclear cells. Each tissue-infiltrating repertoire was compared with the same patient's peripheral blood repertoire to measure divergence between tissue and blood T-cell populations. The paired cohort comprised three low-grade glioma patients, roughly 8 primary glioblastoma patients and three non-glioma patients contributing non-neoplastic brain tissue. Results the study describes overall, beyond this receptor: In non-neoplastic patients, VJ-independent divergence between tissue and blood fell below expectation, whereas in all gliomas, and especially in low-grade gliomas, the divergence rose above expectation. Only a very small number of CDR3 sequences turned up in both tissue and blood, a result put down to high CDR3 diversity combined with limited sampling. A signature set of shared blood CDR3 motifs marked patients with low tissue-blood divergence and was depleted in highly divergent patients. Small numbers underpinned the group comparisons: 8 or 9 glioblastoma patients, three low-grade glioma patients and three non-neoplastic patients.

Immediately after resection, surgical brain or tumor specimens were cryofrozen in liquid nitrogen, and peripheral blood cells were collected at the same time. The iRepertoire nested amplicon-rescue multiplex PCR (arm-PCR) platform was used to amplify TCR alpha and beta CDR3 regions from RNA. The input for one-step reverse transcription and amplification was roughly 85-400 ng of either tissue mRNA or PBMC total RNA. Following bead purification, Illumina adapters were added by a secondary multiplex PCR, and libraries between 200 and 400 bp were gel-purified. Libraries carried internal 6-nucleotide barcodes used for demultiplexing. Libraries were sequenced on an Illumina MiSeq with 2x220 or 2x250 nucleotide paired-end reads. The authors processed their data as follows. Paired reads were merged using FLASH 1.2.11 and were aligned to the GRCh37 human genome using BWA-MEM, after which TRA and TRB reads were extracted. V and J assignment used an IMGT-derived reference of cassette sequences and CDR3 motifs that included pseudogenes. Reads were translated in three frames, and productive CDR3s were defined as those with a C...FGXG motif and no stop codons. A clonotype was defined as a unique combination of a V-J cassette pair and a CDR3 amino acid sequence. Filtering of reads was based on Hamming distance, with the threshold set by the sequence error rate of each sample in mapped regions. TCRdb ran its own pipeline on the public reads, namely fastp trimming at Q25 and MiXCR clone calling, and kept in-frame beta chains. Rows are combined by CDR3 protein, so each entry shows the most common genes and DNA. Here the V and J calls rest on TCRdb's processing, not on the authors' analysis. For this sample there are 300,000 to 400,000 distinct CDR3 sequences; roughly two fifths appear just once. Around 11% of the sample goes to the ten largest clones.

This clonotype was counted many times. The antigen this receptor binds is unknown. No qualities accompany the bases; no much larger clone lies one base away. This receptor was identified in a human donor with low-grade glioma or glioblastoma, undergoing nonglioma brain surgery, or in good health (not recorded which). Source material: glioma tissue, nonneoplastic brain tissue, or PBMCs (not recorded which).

Here the CDR3 is given as CATSRPDRYEQYF. The nucleotides are TGTGCCACCAGCAGACCGGACCGCTACGAGCAGTACTTC. This chain joins TRBV15 to TRBJ2-7; too little of a D gene remains to name it. Via the germline V gene (reference sequence), CDR1 is LNHNV and CDR2 YYDKDF. The CDR3, from cysteine to phenylalanine, totals 13 residues. Kept here is only the CDR3 DNA, which spans 39 bases and is read in frame from base 1. The trim is 2 bases for V and 3 bases for J, with a gap of 8 bases between the germline ends.